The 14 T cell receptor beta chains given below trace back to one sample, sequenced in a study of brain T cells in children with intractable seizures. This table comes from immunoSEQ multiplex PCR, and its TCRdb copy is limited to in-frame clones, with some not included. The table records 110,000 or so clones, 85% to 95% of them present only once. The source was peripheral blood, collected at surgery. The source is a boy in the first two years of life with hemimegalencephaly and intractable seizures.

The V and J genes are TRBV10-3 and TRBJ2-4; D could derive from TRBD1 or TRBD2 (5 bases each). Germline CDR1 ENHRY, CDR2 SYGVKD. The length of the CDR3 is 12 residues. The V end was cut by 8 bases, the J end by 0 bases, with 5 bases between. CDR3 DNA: TGTGCCATCGGGACAGCCAAAAACATTCAGTACTTC. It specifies CAIGTAKNIQYF.

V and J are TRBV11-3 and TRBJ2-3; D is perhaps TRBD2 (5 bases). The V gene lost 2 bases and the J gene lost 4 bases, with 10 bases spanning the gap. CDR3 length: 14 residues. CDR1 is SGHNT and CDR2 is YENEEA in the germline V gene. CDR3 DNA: TGTGCCAGCAGCTTAACTAGTGCGGCAGATACGCAGTATTTT. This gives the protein CASSLTSAADTQYF.

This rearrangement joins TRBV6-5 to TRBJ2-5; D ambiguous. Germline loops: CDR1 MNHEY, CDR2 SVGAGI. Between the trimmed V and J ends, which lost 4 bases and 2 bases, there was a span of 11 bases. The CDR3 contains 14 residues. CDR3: CASSWRGRQETQYF. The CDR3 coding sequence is TGTGCCAGCAGTTGGCGTGGCCGACAAGAGACCCAGTACTTC.

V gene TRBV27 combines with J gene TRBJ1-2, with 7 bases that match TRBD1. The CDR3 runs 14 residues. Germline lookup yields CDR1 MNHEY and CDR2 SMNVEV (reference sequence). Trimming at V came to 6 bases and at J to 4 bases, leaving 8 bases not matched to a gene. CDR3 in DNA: TGTGCCAGCAGCCCAGGACAGGTCGGCTATGGCTACACCTTC. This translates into CASSPGQVGYGYTF.

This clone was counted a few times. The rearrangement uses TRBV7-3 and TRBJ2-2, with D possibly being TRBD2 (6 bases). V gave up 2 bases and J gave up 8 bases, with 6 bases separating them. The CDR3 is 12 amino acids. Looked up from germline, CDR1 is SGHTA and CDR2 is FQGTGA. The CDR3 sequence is CASSLAGGELFF. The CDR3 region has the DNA TGTGCCAGCAGCTTAGCGGGAGGGGAGCTGTTTTTT.

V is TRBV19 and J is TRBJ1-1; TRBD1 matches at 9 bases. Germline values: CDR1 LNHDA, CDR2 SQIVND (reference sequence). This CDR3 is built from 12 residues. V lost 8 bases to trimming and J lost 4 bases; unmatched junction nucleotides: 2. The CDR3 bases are TGTGCCAGTGGGACAGGGTTCACTGAAGCTTTCTTT. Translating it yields CASGTGFTEAFF. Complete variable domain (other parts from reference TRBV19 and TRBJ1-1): DGGITQSPKYLFRKEGQNVTLSCEQNLNHDAMYWYRQDPGQGLRLIYYSQIVNDFQKGDIAEGYSVSREKKESFPLTVTSAQKNPTAFYLCASGTGFTEAFFGQGTRLTVV.

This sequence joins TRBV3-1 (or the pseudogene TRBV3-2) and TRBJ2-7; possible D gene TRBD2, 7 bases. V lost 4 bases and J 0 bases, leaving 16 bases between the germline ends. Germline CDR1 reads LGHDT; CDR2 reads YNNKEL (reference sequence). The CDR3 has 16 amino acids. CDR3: CASSPWGGLLSYEQYF. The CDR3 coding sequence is TGTGCCAGCAGCCCCTGGGGGGGGCTCCTCTCCTACGAGCAGTACTTC.

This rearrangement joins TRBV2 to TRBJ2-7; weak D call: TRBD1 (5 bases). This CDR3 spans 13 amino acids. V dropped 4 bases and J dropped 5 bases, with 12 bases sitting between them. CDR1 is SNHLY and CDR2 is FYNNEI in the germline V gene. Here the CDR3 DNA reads TGTGCCAGCAGTGGGCAGGGTAGGAACGAGCAGTACTTC. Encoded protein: CASSGQGRNEQYF.

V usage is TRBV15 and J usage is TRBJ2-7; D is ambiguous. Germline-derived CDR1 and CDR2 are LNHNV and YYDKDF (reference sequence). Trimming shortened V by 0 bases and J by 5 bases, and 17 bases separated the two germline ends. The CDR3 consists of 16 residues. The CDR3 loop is CATSRDPRSSSHEQYF. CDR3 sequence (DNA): TGTGCCACCAGCAGAGATCCGAGAAGTTCTTCCCACGAGCAGTACTTC.

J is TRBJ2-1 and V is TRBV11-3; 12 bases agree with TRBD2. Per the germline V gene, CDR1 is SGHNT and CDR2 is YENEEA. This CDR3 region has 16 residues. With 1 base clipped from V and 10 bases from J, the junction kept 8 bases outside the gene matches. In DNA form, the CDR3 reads TGTGCCAGCAGCTTAGGCCTAGCGGGAGGGCCCTTAGAGCAGTTCTTC. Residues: CASSLGLAGGPLEQFF.

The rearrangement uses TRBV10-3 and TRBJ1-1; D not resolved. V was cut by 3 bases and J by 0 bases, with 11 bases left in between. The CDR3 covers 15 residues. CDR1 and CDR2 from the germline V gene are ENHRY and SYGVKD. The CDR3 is CAISDRGRMNTEAFF. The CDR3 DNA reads TGTGCCATCAGTGATCGGGGAAGGATGAACACTGAAGCTTTCTTT.

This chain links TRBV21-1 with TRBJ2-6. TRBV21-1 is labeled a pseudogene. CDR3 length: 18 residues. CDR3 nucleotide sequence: TGTGCCAGCAGCAAAGGACCGCTAAGCTTCTCTGGGGCCAACGTCCTGACTTTC. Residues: CASSKGPLSFSGANVLTF.

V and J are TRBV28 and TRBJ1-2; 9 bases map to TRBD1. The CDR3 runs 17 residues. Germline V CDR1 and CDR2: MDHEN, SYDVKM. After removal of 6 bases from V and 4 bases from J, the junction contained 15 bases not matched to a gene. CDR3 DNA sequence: TGTGCCAGCAGCCAGATATCCCCACAGGGGGCGAGCTATGGCTACACCTTC. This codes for CASSQISPQGASYGYTF.

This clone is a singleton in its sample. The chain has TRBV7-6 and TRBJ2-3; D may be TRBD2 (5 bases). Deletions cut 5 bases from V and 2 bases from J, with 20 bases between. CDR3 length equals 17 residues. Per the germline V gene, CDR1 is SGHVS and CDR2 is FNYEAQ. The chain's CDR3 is CASSPTRLHIITDTQYF. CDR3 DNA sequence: TGTGCCAGCAGCCCTACCCGACTACATATTATCACAGATACGCAGTATTTT.